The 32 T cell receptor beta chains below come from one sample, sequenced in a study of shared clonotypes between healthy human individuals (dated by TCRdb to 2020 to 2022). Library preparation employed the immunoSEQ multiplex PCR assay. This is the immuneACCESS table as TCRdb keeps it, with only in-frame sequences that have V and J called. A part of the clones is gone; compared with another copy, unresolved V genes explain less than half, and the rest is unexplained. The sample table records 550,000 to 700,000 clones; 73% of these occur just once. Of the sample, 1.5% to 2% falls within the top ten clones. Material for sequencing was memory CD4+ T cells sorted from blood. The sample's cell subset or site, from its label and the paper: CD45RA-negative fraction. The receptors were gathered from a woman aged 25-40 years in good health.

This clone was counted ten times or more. CDR3 sequence: CASGLTRQLRNTEAFF. For the CDR3, the DNA is TGTGCTAGTGGTTTGACGAGACAGTTACGAAACACTGAAGCTTTCTTT. J is TRBJ1-1 and V is TRBV12-5, with D maybe TRBD1 (5 bases). This CDR3 has 16 amino acids. The V end was cut by 2 bases, the J end by 2 bases, with 15 bases between. Germline V gene sequence: CDR1 LGHNT, CDR2 FRNRAP.

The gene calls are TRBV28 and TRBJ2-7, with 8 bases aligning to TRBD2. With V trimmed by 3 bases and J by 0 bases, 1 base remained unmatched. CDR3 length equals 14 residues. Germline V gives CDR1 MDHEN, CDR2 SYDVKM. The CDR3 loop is CASSFGTSSYEQYF. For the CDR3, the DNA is TGTGCCAGCAGTTTCGGGACTAGCTCCTACGAGCAGTACTTC.

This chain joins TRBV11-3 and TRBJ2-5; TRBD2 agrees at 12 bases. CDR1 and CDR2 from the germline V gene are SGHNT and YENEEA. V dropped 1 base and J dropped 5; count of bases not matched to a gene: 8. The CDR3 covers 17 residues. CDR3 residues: CASSLGQTSGSLETQYF. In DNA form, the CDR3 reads TGTGCCAGCAGCTTAGGACAGACTAGCGGGAGTTTGGAGACCCAGTACTTC. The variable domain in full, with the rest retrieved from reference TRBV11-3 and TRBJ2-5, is EAGVVQSPRYKIIEKKQPVAFWCNPISGHNTLYWYLQNLGQGPELLIRYENEEAVDDSQLPKDRFSAERLKGVDSTLKIQPAELGDSAVYLCASSLGQTSGSLETQYFGPGTRLLVL.

The CDR3 coding sequence is TGTGCCAGTAGGATAAGGGGGCCGGGCACTGAAGCTTTCTTT. It codes for CASRIRGPGTEAFF. The chain uses TRBV19 and TRBJ1-1, with 7 bases lining up with TRBD1. V lost 6 bases to trimming and J lost 4 bases; unmatched junction nucleotides: 8. Germline V gene lookup returns CDR1 LNHDA and CDR2 SQIVND (reference sequence). This CDR3 comprises 14 residues.

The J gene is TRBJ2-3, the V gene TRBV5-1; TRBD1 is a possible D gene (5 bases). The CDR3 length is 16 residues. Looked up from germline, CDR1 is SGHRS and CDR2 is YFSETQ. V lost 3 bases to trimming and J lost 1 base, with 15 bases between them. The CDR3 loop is CASSSGFVGRTDTQYF. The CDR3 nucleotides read TGCGCCAGCAGCTCCGGGTTTGTGGGGCGCACAGATACGCAGTATTTT.

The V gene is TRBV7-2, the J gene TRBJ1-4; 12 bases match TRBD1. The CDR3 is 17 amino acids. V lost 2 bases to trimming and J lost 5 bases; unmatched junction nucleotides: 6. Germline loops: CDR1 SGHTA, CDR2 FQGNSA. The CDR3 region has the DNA TGTGCCAGCAGCTTAAGGGGACAGGGGGCGAAAAATGAAAAACTGTTTTTT. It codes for CASSLRGQGAKNEKLFF. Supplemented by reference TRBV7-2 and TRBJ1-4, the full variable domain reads GAGVSQSPSNKVTEKGKDVELRCDPISGHTALYWYRQSLGQGLEFLIYFQGNSAPDKSGLPSDRFSAERTGGSVSTLTIQRTQQEDSAVYLCASSLRGQGAKNEKLFFGSGTQLSVL.

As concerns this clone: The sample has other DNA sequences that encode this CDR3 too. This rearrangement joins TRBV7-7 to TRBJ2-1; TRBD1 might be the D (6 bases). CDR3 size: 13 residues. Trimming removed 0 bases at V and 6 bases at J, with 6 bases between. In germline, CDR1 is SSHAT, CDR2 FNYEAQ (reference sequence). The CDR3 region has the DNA TGTGCCAGCAGCTTAGCAGGGGGCAATGAGCAGTTCTTC. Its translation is CASSLAGGNEQFF.

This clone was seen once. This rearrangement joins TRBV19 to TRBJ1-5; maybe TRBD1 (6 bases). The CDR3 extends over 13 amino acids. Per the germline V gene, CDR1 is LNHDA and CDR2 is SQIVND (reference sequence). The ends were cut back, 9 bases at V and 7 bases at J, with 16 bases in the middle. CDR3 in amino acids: CASHLRGEQPQHF. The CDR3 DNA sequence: TGTGCCAGCCACCTAAGGGGGGAGCAGCCCCAGCATTTT.

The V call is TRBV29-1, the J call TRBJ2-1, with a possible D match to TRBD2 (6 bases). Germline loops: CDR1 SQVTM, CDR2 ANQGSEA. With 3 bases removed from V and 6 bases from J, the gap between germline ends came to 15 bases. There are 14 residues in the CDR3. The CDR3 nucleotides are TGCAGCGTTGATCTACGAGGAGGGCCCAATGAGCAGTTCTTC. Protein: CSVDLRGGPNEQFF.

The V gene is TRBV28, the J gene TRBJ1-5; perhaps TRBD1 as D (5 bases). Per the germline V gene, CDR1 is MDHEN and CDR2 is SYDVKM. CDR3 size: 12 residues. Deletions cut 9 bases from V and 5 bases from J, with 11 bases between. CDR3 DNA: TGTGCCAGTATAGGAGGGGATCAGCCCCAGCATTTT. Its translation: CASIGGDQPQHF.

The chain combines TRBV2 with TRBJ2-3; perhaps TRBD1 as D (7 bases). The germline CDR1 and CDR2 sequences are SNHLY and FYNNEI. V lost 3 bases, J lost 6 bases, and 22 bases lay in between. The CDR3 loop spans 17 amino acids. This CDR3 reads CASSDSGGTLPIDTQYF. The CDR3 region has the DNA TGTGCCAGCAGTGACTCAGGGGGGACCCTACCTATCGATACGCAGTATTTT. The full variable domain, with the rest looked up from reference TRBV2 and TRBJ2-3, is EPEVTQTPSHQVTQMGQEVILRCVPISNHLYFYWYRQILGQKVEFLVSFYNNEISEKSEIFDDQFSVERPDGSNFTLKIRSTKLEDSAMYFCASSDSGGTLPIDTQYFGPGTRLTVL.

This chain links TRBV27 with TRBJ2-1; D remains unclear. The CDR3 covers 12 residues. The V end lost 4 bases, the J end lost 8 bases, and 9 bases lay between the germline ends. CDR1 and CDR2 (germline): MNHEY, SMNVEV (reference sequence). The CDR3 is CASSSPLDEQFF. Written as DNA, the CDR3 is TGTGCCAGCAGTTCTCCGTTGGATGAGCAGTTCTTC.

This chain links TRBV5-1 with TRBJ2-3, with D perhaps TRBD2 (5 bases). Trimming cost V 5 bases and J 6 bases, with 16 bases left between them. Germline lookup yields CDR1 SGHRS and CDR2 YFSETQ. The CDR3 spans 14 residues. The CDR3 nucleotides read TGCGCCAGCAGTTGGGAAAACGGGATTGATACGCAGTATTTT. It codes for CASSWENGIDTQYF.

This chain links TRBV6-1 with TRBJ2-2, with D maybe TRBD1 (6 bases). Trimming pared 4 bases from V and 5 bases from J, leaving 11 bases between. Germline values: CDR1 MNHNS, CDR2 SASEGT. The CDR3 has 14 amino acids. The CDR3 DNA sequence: TGTGCCAGCAGTGTGAACAGGGCGACCGGGGAGCTGTTTTTT. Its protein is CASSVNRATGELFF.

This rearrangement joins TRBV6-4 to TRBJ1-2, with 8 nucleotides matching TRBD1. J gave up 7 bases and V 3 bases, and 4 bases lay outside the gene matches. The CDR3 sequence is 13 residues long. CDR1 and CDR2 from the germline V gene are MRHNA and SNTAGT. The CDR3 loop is CASSEQGVTGYTF. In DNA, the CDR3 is TGTGCCAGCAGTGAACAGGGGGTTACTGGCTACACCTTC.

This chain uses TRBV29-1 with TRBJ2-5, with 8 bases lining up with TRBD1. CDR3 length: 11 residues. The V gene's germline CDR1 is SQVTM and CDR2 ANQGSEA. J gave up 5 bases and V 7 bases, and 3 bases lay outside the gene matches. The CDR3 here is CSAYRGETQYF. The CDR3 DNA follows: TGCAGCGCCTACAGGGGGGAGACCCAGTACTTC.

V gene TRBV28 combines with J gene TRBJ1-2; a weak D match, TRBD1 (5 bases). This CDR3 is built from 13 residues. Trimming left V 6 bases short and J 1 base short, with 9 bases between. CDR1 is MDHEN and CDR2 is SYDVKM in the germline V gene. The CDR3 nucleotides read TGTGCCAGCAGGAGGGACGGTAACTATGGCTACACCTTC. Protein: CASRRDGNYGYTF.

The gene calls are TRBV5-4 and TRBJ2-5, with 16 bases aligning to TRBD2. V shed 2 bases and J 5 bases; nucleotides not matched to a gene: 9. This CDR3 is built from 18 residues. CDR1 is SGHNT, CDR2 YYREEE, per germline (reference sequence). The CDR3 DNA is TGTGCCAGCAGCTTAGGGACTAGCGGGAGGGCCGTTGAGGAGACCCAGTACTTC. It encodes CASSLGTSGRAVEETQYF.

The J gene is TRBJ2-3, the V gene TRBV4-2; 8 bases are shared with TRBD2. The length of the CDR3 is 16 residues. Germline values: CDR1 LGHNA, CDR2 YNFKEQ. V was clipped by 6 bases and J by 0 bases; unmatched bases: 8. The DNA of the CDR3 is TGTGCCAGCAGACTAGGTAGCGGGACTAGCACAGATACGCAGTATTTT. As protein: CASRLGSGTSTDTQYF.

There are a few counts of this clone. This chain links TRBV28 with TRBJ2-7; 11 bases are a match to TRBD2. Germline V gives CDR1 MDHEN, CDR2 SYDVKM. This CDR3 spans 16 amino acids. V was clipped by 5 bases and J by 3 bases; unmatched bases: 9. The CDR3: CASSAPTSGSFYEQYF. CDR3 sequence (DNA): TGTGCCAGCAGTGCCCCCACTAGCGGGAGCTTCTACGAGCAGTACTTC. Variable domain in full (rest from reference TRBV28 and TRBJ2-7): DVKVTQSSRYLVKRTGEKVFLECVQDMDHENMFWYRQDPGLGLRLIYFSYDVKMKEKGDIPEGYSVSREKKERFSLILESASTNQTSMYLCASSAPTSGSFYEQYFGPGTRLTVT.

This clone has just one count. Here the CDR3 reads CASSNNRDTANYGYTF. CDR3 nucleotide sequence: TGTGCCAGCAGCAATAACAGAGACACTGCTAACTATGGCTACACCTTC. The chain uses TRBV7-8 and TRBJ1-2; D is undetermined. The CDR3 sequence is 16 residues long. Trimming removed 5 bases at V and 0 bases at J, with 16 bases between. Germline V gives CDR1 SGHVS, CDR2 FQNEAQ.

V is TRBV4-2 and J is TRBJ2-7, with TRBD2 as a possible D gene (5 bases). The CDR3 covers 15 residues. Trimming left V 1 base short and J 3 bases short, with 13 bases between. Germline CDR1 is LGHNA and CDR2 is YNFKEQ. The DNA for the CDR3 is TGTGCCAGCAGCCAAGCTCGTGGGAGTGACTACGAGCAGTACTTC. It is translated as CASSQARGSDYEQYF.

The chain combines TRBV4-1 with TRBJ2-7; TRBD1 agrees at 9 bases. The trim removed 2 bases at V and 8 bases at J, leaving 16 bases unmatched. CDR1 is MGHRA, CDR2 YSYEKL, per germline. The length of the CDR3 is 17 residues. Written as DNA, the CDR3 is TGCGCCAGCAGCCAACCTAACCGGGGACAGGGAGTAGTGAAGCAGTACTTC. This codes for CASSQPNRGQGVVKQYF.

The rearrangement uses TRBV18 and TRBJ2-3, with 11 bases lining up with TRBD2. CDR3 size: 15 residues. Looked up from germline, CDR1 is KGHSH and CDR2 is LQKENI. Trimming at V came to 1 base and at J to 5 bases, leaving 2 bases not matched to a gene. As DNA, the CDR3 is TGTGCCAGCTCACCACAGACTAGCGGGAAAGATACGCAGTATTTT. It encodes CASSPQTSGKDTQYF.

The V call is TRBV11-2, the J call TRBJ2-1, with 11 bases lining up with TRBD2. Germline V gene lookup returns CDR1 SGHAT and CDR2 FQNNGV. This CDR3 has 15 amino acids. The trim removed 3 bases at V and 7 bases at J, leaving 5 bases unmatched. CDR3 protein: CASSLTSGIGNEQFF. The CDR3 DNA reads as TGTGCCAGCAGCTTGACTAGCGGGATCGGGAATGAGCAGTTCTTC.

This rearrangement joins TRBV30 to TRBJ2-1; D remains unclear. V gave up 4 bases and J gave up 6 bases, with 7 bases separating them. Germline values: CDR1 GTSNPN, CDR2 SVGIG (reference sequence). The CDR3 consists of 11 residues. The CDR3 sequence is CAWTLANEQFF. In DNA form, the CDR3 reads TGTGCCTGGACCCTCGCCAATGAGCAGTTCTTC.

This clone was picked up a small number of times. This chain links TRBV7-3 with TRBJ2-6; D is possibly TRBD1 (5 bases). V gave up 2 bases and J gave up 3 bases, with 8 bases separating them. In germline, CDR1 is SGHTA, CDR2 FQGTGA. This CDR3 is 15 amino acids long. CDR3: CASSLQGYGANVLTF. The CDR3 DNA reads TGTGCCAGCAGCTTACAGGGTTATGGGGCCAACGTCCTGACTTTC.

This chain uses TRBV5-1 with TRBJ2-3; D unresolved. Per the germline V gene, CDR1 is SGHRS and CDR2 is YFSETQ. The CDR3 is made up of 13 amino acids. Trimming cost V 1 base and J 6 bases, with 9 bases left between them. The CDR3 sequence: CASSLPSADTQYF. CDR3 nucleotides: TGCGCCAGCAGCTTGCCGTCAGCGGATACGCAGTATTTT.

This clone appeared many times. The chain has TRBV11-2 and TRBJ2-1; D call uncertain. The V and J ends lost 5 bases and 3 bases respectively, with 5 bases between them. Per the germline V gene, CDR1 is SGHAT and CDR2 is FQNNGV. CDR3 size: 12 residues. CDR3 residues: CASSKDYNEQFF. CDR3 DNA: TGTGCCAGCAGCAAGGACTACAATGAGCAGTTCTTC.

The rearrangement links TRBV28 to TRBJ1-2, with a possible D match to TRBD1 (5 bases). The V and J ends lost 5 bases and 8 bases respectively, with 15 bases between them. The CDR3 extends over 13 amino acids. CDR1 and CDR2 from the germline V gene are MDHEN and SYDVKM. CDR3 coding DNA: TGTGCCAGCAGTCTCTCAGGGACTGGAGGCTACACCTTC. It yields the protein CASSLSGTGGYTF.

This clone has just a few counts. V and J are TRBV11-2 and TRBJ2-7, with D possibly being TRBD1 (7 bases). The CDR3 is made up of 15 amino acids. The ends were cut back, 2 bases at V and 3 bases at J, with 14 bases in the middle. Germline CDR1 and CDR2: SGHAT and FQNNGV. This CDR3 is CASSLSEGADYEQYF. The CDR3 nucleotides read TGTGCCAGCAGCTTATCGGAGGGGGCAGACTACGAGCAGTACTTC.

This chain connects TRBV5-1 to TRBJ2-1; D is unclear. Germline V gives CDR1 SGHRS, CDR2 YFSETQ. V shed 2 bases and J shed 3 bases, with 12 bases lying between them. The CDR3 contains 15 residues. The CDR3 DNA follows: TGCGCCAGCAGCTTCGGCGGAGTTGGCTACAATGAGCAGTTCTTC. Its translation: CASSFGGVGYNEQFF.